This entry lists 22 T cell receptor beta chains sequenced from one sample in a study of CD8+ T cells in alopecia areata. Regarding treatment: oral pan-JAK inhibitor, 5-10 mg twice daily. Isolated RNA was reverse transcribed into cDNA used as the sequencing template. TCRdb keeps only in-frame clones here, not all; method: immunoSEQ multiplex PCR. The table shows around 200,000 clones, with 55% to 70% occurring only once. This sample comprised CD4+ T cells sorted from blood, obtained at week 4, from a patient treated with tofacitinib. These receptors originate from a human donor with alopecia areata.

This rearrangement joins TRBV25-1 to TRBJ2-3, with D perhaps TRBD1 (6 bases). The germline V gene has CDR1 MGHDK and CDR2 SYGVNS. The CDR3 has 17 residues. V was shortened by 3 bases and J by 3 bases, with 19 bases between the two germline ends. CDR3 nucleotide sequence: TGTGCCAGCAGTGATGGCCTTAGTGCAGGGGTTACAGATACGCAGTATTTT. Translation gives CASSDGLSAGVTDTQYF.

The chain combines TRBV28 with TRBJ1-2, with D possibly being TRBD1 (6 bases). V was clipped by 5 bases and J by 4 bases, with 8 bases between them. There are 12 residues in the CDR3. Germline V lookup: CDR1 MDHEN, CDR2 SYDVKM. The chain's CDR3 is CASSGTSYGYTF. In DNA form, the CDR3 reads TGTGCCAGCAGTGGGACATCCTATGGCTACACCTTC.

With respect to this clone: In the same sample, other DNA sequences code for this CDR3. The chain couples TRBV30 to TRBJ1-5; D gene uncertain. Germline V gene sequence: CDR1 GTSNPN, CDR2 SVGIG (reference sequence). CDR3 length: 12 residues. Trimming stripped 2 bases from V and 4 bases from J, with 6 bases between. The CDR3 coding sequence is TGTGCCTGGAGTCTGGGGAATCAGCCCCAGCATTTT. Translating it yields CAWSLGNQPQHF.

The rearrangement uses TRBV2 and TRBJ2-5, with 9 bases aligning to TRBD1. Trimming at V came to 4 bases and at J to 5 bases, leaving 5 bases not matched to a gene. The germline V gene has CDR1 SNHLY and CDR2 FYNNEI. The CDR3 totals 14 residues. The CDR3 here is CASSVGTGIETQYF. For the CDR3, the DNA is TGTGCCAGCAGTGTAGGGACAGGGATTGAGACCCAGTACTTC.

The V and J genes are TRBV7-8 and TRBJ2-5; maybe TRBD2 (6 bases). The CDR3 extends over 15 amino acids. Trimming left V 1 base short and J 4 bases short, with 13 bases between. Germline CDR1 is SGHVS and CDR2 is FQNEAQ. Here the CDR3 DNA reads TGTGCCAGCAGCTTAGAGAGTGGGGGAGGAGAGACCCAGTACTTC. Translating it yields CASSLESGGGETQYF.

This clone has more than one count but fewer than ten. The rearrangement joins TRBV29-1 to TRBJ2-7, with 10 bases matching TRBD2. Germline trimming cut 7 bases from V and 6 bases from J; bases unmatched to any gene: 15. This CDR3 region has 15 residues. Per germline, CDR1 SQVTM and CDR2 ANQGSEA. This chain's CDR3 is CSGGLAVLRPREQYF. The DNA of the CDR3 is TGCAGCGGAGGACTAGCGGTTCTTAGACCTCGCGAGCAGTACTTC.

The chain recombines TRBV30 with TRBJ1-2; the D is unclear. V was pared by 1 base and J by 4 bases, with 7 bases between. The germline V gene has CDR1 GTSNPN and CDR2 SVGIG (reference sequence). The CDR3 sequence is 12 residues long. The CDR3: CAWSGAGYGYTF. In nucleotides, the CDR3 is TGTGCCTGGAGTGGGGCAGGCTATGGCTACACCTTC.

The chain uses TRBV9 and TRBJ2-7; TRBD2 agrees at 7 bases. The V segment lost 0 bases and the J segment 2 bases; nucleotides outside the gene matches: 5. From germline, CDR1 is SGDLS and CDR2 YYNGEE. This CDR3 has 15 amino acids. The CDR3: CASSVGARGAYEQYF. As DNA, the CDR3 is TGTGCCAGCAGCGTAGGCGCCCGGGGGGCCTACGAGCAGTACTTC.

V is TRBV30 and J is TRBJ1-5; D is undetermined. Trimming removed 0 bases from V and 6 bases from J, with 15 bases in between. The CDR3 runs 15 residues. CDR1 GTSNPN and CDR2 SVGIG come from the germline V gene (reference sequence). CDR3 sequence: CAWSVGLGPGQPQHF. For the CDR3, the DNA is TGTGCCTGGAGTGTAGGGTTAGGGCCGGGTCAGCCCCAGCATTTT. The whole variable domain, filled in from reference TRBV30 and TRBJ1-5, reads SQTIHQWPATLVQPVGSPLSLECTVEGTSNPNLYWYRQAAGRGLQLLFYSVGIGQISSEVPQNLSASRPQDRQFILSSKKLLLSDSGFYLCAWSVGLGPGQPQHFGDGTRLSIL.

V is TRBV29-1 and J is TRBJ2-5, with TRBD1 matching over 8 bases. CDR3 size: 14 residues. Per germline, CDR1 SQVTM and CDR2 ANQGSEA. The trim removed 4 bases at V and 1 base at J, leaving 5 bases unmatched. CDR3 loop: CSVVRDRIQETQYF. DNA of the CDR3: TGCAGCGTTGTAAGGGACAGGATCCAAGAGACCCAGTACTTC.

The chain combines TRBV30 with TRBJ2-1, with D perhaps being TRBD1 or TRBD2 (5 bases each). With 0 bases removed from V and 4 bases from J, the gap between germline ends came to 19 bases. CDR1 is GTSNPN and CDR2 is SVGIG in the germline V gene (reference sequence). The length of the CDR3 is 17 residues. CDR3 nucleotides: TGTGCCTGGAGTGTACGGAGGCTAGCAGGGTCTTACAATGAGCAGTTCTTC. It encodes CAWSVRRLAGSYNEQFF.

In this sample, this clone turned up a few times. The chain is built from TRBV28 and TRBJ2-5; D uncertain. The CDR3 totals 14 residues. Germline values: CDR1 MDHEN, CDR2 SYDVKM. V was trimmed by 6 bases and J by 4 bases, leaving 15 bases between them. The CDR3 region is CASSTESVPETQYF. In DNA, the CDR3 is TGTGCCAGCAGCACGGAGTCGGTCCCAGAGACCCAGTACTTC.

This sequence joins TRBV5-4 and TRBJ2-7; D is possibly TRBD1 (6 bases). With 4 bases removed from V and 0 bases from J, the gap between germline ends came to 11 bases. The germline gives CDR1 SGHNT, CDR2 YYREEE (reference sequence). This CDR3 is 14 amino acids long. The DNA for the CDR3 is TGTGCCAGCAGCCCCCAGGGGAACTCCTACGAGCAGTACTTC. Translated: CASSPQGNSYEQYF.

CDR3 DNA sequence: TGTGCCTGGGGGAAAACTAGAACCGGGGAGCTGTTTTTT. Translated, it gives CAWGKTRTGELFF. J is TRBJ2-2 and V is TRBV30, with D maybe TRBD2 (5 bases). Germline CDR1 is GTSNPN and CDR2 is SVGIG (reference sequence). This CDR3 region has 13 residues. Trimming left V 5 bases short and J 5 bases short, with 12 bases between.

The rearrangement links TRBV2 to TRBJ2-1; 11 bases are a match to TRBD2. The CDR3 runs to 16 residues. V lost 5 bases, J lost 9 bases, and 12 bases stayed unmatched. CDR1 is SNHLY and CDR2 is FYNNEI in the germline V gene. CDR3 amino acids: CASSNTGTSGLGEQFF. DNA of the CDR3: TGTGCCAGCAGTAACACCGGGACTAGCGGCCTGGGTGAGCAGTTCTTC.

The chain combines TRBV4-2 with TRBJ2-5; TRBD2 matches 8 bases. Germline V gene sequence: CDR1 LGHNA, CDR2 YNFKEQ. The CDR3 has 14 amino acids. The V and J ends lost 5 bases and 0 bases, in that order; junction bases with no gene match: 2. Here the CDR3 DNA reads TGTGCCAGCAGCTTAGCGGGGAACCAAGAGACCCAGTACTTC. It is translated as CASSLAGNQETQYF.

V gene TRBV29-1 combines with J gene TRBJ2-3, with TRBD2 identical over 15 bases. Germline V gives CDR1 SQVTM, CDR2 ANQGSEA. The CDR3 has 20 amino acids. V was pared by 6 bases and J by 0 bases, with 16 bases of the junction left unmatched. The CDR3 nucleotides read TGCAGCGTCCGTAAACCGGGACTAGCGGGAGGAACCACTAGCACAGATACGCAGTATTTT. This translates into CSVRKPGLAGGTTSTDTQYF.

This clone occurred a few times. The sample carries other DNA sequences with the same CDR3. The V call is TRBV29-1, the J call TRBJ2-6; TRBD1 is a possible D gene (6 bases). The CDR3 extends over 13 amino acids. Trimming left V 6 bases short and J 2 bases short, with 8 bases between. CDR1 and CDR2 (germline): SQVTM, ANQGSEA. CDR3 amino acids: CSVAGAGANVLTF. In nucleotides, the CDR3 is TGCAGCGTGGCAGGGGCTGGGGCCAACGTCCTGACTTTC.

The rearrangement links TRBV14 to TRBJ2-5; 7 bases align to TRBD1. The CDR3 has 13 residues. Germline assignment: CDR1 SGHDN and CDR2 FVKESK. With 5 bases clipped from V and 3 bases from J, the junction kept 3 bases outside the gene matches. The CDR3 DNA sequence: TGTGCCAGCAGCAGGGACAGTGAAGAGACCCAGTACTTC. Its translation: CASSRDSEETQYF.

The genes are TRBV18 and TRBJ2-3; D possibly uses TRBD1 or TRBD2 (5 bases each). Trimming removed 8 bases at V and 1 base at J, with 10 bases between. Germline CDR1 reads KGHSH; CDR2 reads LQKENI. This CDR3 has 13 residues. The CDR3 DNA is TGTGCCAGCGGGACCTACGGCACAGATACGCAGTATTTT. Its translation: CASGTYGTDTQYF.

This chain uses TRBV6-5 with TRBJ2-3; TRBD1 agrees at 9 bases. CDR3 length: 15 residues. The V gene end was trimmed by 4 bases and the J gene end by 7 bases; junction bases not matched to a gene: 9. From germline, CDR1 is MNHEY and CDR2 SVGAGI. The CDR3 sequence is CASSSSDRGGNTQYF. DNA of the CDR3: TGTGCCAGCAGTTCGTCGGACAGGGGAGGAAATACGCAGTATTTT.

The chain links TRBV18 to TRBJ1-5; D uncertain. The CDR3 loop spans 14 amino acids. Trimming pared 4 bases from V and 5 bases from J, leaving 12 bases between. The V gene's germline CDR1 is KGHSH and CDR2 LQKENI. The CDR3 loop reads CASSLRRGDQPQHF. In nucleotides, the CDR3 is TGTGCCAGCTCACTCCGGAGAGGCGATCAGCCCCAGCATTTT.